A selection of T cell receptor beta chains follows, all from one sample in a study of T-cell reconstitution after alpha-beta-depleted transplantation in children. TCRdb re-called the PCR reads with MiXCR, one entry per CDR3 protein. Of approximately 300,000 distinct CDR3 sequences listed, over 7% were seen once; the top ten hold approximately 9.6%. The sample here was peripheral blood, taken 360 days after TCRalphabeta/CD19-depleted stem cell transplant. The receptors were gathered from a female patient aged 2-15 years who had a stem cell transplant for Fanconi anemia, so the T cells may come from the graft donor. CDR3s include the opening cysteine and the closing phenylalanine or tryptophan. D genes are given only for firm matches. Not every row has a clone size; where given, it reads once, few, many or a size class.

D gene,clone size,V gene,J gene,CDR3 DNA,CDR3 protein
-,-,TRBV7-9,TRBJ2-1,TGTGCCGACGGCCCAAACAATGAGCAGTTCTTC,CADGPNNEQFF
TRBD1,few,TRBV9,TRBJ1-4,TGTGCCAGCAGCGCCGAGCCCGACAGGGTAGGACTGTTTTTT,CASSAEPDRVGLFF
TRBD2,many,TRBV20-1,TRBJ2-1,TGCAGTGCTAGAGATCAGGGGGCGAGCGGGGGGGCCTATAGGATTCAGTTCTTC,CSARDQGASGGAYRIQFF
TRBD2,many,TRBV7-9,TRBJ2-1,TGTGCCAGCAGTGACCGACTAGCTGGCAATGAGCAGTTCTTC,CASSDRLAGNEQFF
TRBD1,many,TRBV7-8,TRBJ1-2,TGTGCCAGCAGCTTAGCGTACAGGGGGGATGGCTACACCTTC,CASSLAYRGDGYTF
-,many,TRBV9,TRBJ2-7,TGTGCCAGCAGCGTAGTACCGGATTCCTACGAGCAGTACTTC,CASSVVPDSYEQYF
TRBD1,many,TRBV6-5,TRBJ2-1,TGTGCCAGCAAGCCGGGACAGGGGTACTACAATGAGCAGTTCTTC,CASKPGQGYYNEQFF
-,few,TRBV19,TRBJ2-1,TGTGCCAGTAGTATAACGTACAATGAGCAGTTCTTC,CASSITYNEQFF
-,many,TRBV6-2/TRBV6-3,TRBJ2-1,TGTGCCAGCAAGAAGTGGAGGGGTTACAATGAGCAGTTCTTC,CASKKWRGYNEQFF
TRBD2,many,TRBV27,TRBJ2-3,TGTGCCAGCAGTGCTTCTAGCGGGAGTTTCGCAGATACGCAGTATTTT,CASSASSGSFADTQYF
-,many,TRBV2,TRBJ2-1,TGTGCCAGCAGTAACAACGGACTTGGGACGTACAATGAGCAGTTCTTC,CASSNNGLGTYNEQFF
TRBD2,few,TRBV20-1,TRBJ2-5,TGCAGTGCTAGGGACGGGGGGGAAGAGACCCAGTACTTC,CSARDGGEETQYF
TRBD2,many,TRBV4-1,TRBJ2-1,TGCGCCAGCAGCCACGCGACTAGCGGGAGGTCCCAGCAGTTCTTC,CASSHATSGRSQQFF
TRBD1,-,TRBV7-2,TRBJ2-5,TGTGCCAGCAGCCCCGACCCCCCACAGGGGGCGGGGGAGACCCAGTACTTC,CASSPDPPQGAGETQYF
TRBD1,few,TRBV20-1,TRBJ2-7,TGCAGTGCTCCGGGACAGGGTACGGACGAGCAGTACTTC,CSAPGQGTDEQYF
-,few,TRBV11-2,TRBJ2-7,TGTGCCAGCAGCTTAGGGGACCCCGTGGAGCAGTACTTC,CASSLGDPVEQYF
TRBD2,many,TRBV12-3/TRBV12-4,TRBJ2-3,TGTGCCAGCAGCCCTATGGGACTAGTAAAAGATACGCAGTATTTT,CASSPMGLVKDTQYF
-,many,TRBV7-8,TRBJ1-1,TGTGCCAGCAGCTTAAATCCGGGTGGGACTGAAGCTTTCTTT,CASSLNPGGTEAFF
-,few,TRBV20-1,TRBJ1-1,TGCAGTGCTAGAGATGGGGAAGGGCTGGGCACTGAAGCTTTCTTT,CSARDGEGLGTEAFF
TRBD2,many,TRBV3-1,TRBJ2-7,TGTGCCAGCAGCCAGGTGGCGGGAGCGGCCGAGCAGTACTTC,CASSQVAGAAEQYF
-,few,TRBV6-5,TRBJ2-3,TGTGCCAGCAGTTACTCGACAGACAGAACGCAGTATTTT,CASSYSTDRTQYF
-,-,TRBV6-2/TRBV6-3,TRBJ2-2,TGTGCCAGCAGCTGGGAGATCGGAGAGCTGTTTTTT,CASSWEIGELFF
-,-,TRBV2,TRBJ1-1,TGTGCCAGCAGTGAAGGTGACTTCCCCACTGAAGCTTTCTTT,CASSEGDFPTEAFF
-,few,TRBV4-2,TRBJ2-2,TGTGCCAGCAGCCACCCCGGACGGGAGAACACCGGGGAGCTGTTTTTT,CASSHPGRENTGELFF
TRBD1,few,TRBV4-1,TRBJ2-7,TGCGCCAGCAGCCAAGGACAGGGGGTCACCTACGAGCAGTACTTC,CASSQGQGVTYEQYF
-,many,TRBV10-2,TRBJ2-1,TGCGCCACCCAGGATCACCAGAGCTCCTACAATGAGCAGTTCTTC,CATQDHQSSYNEQFF
-,many,TRBV5-1,TRBJ2-5,TGCGCCAGCAGCTCCGCGATCGGGGTTTTCCAAGAGACCCAGTACTTC,CASSSAIGVFQETQYF
TRBD2,many,TRBV25-1,TRBJ2-5,TGTGCCAGCAGTGAAACTAGCGGGTTCCAAGAGACCCAGTACTTC,CASSETSGFQETQYF
-,-,TRBV20-1,TRBJ1-5,TGCAGTGCTAGAGACGGTCCCGGGGGCCAGGGACAGCCCCAGCATTTT,CSARDGPGGQGQPQHF
-,-,TRBV3-1,TRBJ2-7,TGTGCCAGCAGCCAAGGATCACGGGGACGAGACGAGCAGTACTTC,CASSQGSRGRDEQYF
TRBD2,many,TRBV4-2,TRBJ2-7,TGTGCCAGCAGCCAAGTAGCGGGAGGGCCCGCAGACGAGCAGTACTTC,CASSQVAGGPADEQYF
TRBD1,few,TRBV9,TRBJ2-5,TGTGCCAGCAGCCCTCCTCAAGGGACAGGGAGCCTTGAGACCCAGTACTTC,CASSPPQGTGSLETQYF
-,many,TRBV12-3/TRBV12-4,TRBJ2-1,TGTGCCAGCAGTTCCGGGGTGACCTCCTACAATGAGCAGTTCTTC,CASSSGVTSYNEQFF
TRBD2,many,TRBV5-1,TRBJ2-3,TGCGCCAGCAGCTTGGCCGCGACTAGCGGCGATACGCAGTATTTT,CASSLAATSGDTQYF
-,many,TRBV7-6,TRBJ2-2,TGTGCCAGCAGCTCCCCCGGGGAGCTGTTTTTT,CASSSPGELFF
-,many,TRBV20-1,TRBJ2-3,TGCAGTGTTTTCAGGCGGACCAGAACAGATACGCAGTATTTT,CSVFRRTRTDTQYF
TRBD1,many,TRBV12-3/TRBV12-4,TRBJ1-4,TGTGCCAGCAGTACAGGGGTAAAACTGTTTTTT,CASSTGVKLFF
-,few,TRBV5-1,TRBJ2-2,TGCGCCAGCAGCTCAGCCCCAGGGCCCGGGGAGCTGTTTTTT,CASSSAPGPGELFF
-,-,TRBV27,TRBJ1-1,TGTGCCAGCAGTTTATCGGGGCGCCCCACTGAAGCTTTCTTT,CASSLSGRPTEAFF
TRBD1,few,TRBV19,TRBJ1-5,TGTGCCAGTTCCCAGGGGACAGGGGATCGTCAGCCCCAGCATTTT,CASSQGTGDRQPQHF
-,many,TRBV29-1,TRBJ1-1,TGCAGCGTTGAAGGAAGACTGAACACTGAAGCTTTCTTT,CSVEGRLNTEAFF